This T cell receptor beta chain comes out of a study of cytomegalovirus exposure and HLA in healthy donors. As for this clone: Its target is unknown.

This CDR3 is built from 15 residues. With 3 bases clipped from V and 3 bases from J, the junction kept 3 bases outside the gene matches. The germline CDR1 and CDR2 sequences are KGHSH and LQKENI. Here immunoSEQ multiplex PCR was the method, and the copy in TCRdb shows in-frame clones only, minus some. The table lists a few hundred thousand clones, roughly 87% of them singletons. Study-wide results and limits: Altogether, around 160 TCR beta chains were recorded as cytomegalovirus-associated.

Sequenced material: PBMCs. The rearrangement uses TRBV18 and TRBJ1-3, with 9 bases that match TRBD1. This receptor was taken from a man aged 25 to 40 in good health and CMV-seronegative. In nucleotides, the CDR3 is TGTGCCAGCTCACCGACAGGGGGAAATGGAAACACCATATATTTT. This codes for CASSPTGGNGNTIYF.